A single sample is the source of the 30 T cell receptor beta chains below, sequenced in a study of CD8+ T cells in alopecia areata. RNA was isolated and reverse transcribed to cDNA, the sequencing template. Clones were sequenced by immunoSEQ multiplex PCR, and TCRdb holds only the in-frame ones, with some missing. The data hold about 69,000 clones, with approximately 58% observed a single time. The sequences come from CD8+ T cells sorted from blood, collected at week 0. These TCRs come from a human donor with alopecia areata.

The gene calls are TRBV19 and TRBJ1-2, with D perhaps matching TRBD1 (6 bases). From germline, CDR1 is LNHDA and CDR2 SQIVND (reference sequence). This CDR3 is 15 amino acids long. Trimming took off 5 bases at V and 0 bases at J, with 13 bases between the two ends. In nucleotides, the CDR3 is TGTGCCAGTAGTCCACACGGACAGACTAACTATGGCTACACCTTC. Translated: CASSPHGQTNYGYTF.

This clone was seen a handful of times. The chain couples TRBV27 to TRBJ2-3, with 8 bases aligning to TRBD1. The CDR3 has 15 residues. CDR1 is MNHEY and CDR2 is SMNVEV in the germline V gene (reference sequence). Trimming took 5 bases from V and 2 from J; bases not matched to a gene: 6. In DNA form, the CDR3 reads TGTGCCAGCAGTCGCGGACAGGGACTCACAGATACGCAGTATTTT. Amino acid sequence: CASSRGQGLTDTQYF.

This chain links TRBV5-1 with TRBJ2-1; TRBD2 aligns across 7 bases. J gave up 10 bases and V 1 base, and 11 bases lay outside the gene matches. The CDR3 extends over 15 amino acids. Germline values: CDR1 SGHRS, CDR2 YFSETQ. The CDR3 is CASSLRSSGSREQFF. CDR3 in DNA: TGCGCCAGCAGCTTGAGGTCTAGCGGTTCACGGGAGCAGTTCTTC. Using reference TRBV5-1 and TRBJ2-1 for the parts outside the CDR3, the full variable domain is KAGVTQTPRYLIKTRGQQVTLSCSPISGHRSVSWYQQTPGQGLQFLFEYFSETQRNKGNFPGRFSGRQFSNSRSEMNVSTLELGDSALYLCASSLRSSGSREQFFGPGTRLTVL.

V gene TRBV15 combines with J gene TRBJ1-2, with D perhaps TRBD1 (5 bases). Between the trimmed V and J ends, which lost 5 bases and 7 bases, there was a span of 17 bases. This CDR3 contains 14 residues. Germline values: CDR1 LNHNV, CDR2 YYDKDF (reference sequence). The chain's CDR3 is CATSDTRQSRGYTF. CDR3 in DNA: TGTGCCACCAGCGATACTCGACAGAGTCGTGGCTACACCTTC.

The V call is TRBV5-6, the J call TRBJ1-1; D is perhaps TRBD1 (5 bases). The germline V gene encodes CDR1 SGHDT and CDR2 YYEEEE. The CDR3 spans 14 residues. V dropped 1 base and J dropped 3 bases, with 10 bases sitting between them. CDR3 DNA: TGTGCCAGCAGCTTGACGCGGGGCCACACTGAAGCTTTCTTT. Translation gives CASSLTRGHTEAFF.

This clone has only a few counts. The chain uses TRBV6-1 and TRBJ2-2; D gene ambiguous. The CDR3 runs to 15 residues. Germline V gene lookup returns CDR1 MNHNS and CDR2 SASEGT. Deletions cut 2 bases from V and 5 bases from J, with 12 bases between. The DNA of the CDR3 is TGTGCCAGCAGTGAACTGCGCGGACGTACCGGGGAGCTGTTTTTT. It is translated as CASSELRGRTGELFF.

CDR3 coding DNA: TGTGCTCAACAGGGACAGCGGAATTTCTATGGCTACACCTTC. Translated: CAQQGQRNFYGYTF. The V call is TRBV30, the J call TRBJ1-2, with 7 bases aligning to TRBD1. The CDR3 has 14 residues. CDR1 GTSNPN and CDR2 SVGIG come from the germline V gene (reference sequence).

In this sample, this clone turned up once. J is TRBJ2-2 and V is TRBV29-1; D is unclear. CDR1 SQVTM and CDR2 ANQGSEA come from the germline V gene. The CDR3 runs to 13 residues. V dropped 4 bases and J dropped 1 base, with 7 bases sitting between them. In DNA form, the CDR3 reads TGCAGCGTTGGGGTTAGGAACACCGGGGAGCTGTTTTTT. It specifies CSVGVRNTGELFF.

V usage is TRBV28 and J usage is TRBJ2-3, with unresolved D. CDR3 length equals 14 residues. Germline V gene lookup returns CDR1 MDHEN and CDR2 SYDVKM. V was shortened by 6 bases and J by 0 bases, with 10 bases between the two germline ends. CDR3 in DNA: TGTGCCAGCAGGGACCCTGCTAGCACAGATACGCAGTATTTT. Translated, it gives CASRDPASTDTQYF.

The rearrangement joins TRBV4-1 to TRBJ2-7; D may be TRBD1 (6 bases). This CDR3 has 15 residues. CDR1 is MGHRA, CDR2 YSYEKL, per germline. The germline V and J ends were trimmed by 5 bases and 0 bases, with 14 bases remaining between them. The CDR3 protein is CASSSTDRSSYEQYF. The CDR3 coding sequence is TGCGCCAGCAGCTCGACAGACAGGAGCTCCTACGAGCAGTACTTC.

This rearrangement joins TRBV29-1 to TRBJ2-7, with a tentative D call TRBD2 (7 bases). Trimming stripped 4 bases from V and 2 bases from J, with 12 bases between. Germline values: CDR1 SQVTM, CDR2 ANQGSEA. The CDR3 has 13 amino acids. The chain's CDR3 is CSVGGGGTYEQYF. CDR3 nucleotide sequence: TGCAGCGTTGGAGGGGGGGGCACCTACGAGCAGTACTTC.

The J gene is TRBJ2-5, the V gene TRBV5-6; TRBD1 agrees at 9 bases. CDR1 and CDR2 from the germline V gene are SGHDT and YYEEEE. CDR3 length: 14 residues. V lost 3 bases, J lost 4 bases, and 4 bases stayed unmatched. The CDR3 sequence: CASSYGTGRETQYF. DNA of the CDR3: TGTGCCAGCAGCTACGGGACAGGGAGAGAGACCCAGTACTTC.

This clone was detected only a few times. J is TRBJ1-2 and V is TRBV4-1; D ambiguous. The CDR3 extends over 14 amino acids. The V gene's germline CDR1 is MGHRA and CDR2 YSYEKL. V lost 5 bases and J lost 2, with 12 bases in between. CDR3 nucleotide sequence: TGCGCCAGCAGCACTCAGGTTATGAACTATGGCTACACCTTC. Its protein product is CASSTQVMNYGYTF.

This clone has only one observation. V is TRBV6-1 and J is TRBJ2-4; 10 nucleotides agree with TRBD2. Germline-derived CDR1 and CDR2 are MNHNS and SASEGT. CDR3 size: 16 residues. V shed 5 bases, J shed 1 base, and the junction held 5 bases outside the gene matches. As DNA, the CDR3 is TGTGCCAGCAGTCAAGGGACTAGCGTCGCCAAAAACATTCAGTACTTC. Protein: CASSQGTSVAKNIQYF.

The genes are TRBV9 and TRBJ2-5, with D unclear. The CDR3 covers 13 residues. Per the germline V gene, CDR1 is SGDLS and CDR2 is YYNGEE. The ends were cut back, 5 bases at V and 5 bases at J, with 13 bases in the middle. CDR3 nucleotides: TGTGCCAGCAGTAGGTCCCCCCCGGAGACCCAGTACTTC. Amino acid sequence: CASSRSPPETQYF.

This chain connects TRBV30 to TRBJ1-1, with TRBD1 matching 9 bases. Germline values: CDR1 GTSNPN, CDR2 SVGIG (reference sequence). V was pared by 3 bases and J by 4 bases, with 6 bases of the junction left unmatched. This CDR3 is 14 amino acids long. The CDR3 loop reads CAWRGTGGGTEAFF. In DNA, the CDR3 is TGTGCCTGGAGGGGTACAGGGGGCGGCACTGAAGCTTTCTTT.

The rearrangement links TRBV29-1 to TRBJ2-3; D perhaps matches TRBD2 (5 bases). Germline loops: CDR1 SQVTM, CDR2 ANQGSEA. CDR3 size: 14 residues. The CDR3 DNA is TGCACTCTGAAGGAGCGGATCCGCCCAGATACGCAGTATTTT. It yields the protein CTLKERIRPDTQYF.

The chain links TRBV29-1 to TRBJ2-7, with 9 bases matching TRBD1. Germline CDR1 reads SQVTM; CDR2 reads ANQGSEA. This CDR3 is 11 amino acids long. Trimming at V came to 7 bases and at J to 6 bases, leaving 4 bases not matched to a gene. CDR3 bases: TGCAGCGCGGGACAGGGATCCGAGCAGTACTTC. It translates to CSAGQGSEQYF.

V and J are TRBV27 and TRBJ2-5, with no clear D. Germline loops: CDR1 MNHEY, CDR2 SMNVEV (reference sequence). This CDR3 contains 14 residues. Trimming removed 6 bases from V and 4 bases from J, with 15 bases in between. The CDR3 nucleotides read TGTGCCAGCAGCCCTGACTTGGTTGGAGAGACCCAGTACTTC. Translated, it gives CASSPDLVGETQYF.

This clone came up a few times. V and J are TRBV11-3 and TRBJ2-5; D is possibly TRBD2 (7 bases). This CDR3 is built from 19 residues. Germline V gene lookup returns CDR1 SGHNT and CDR2 YENEEA. Trimming took off 5 bases at V and 4 bases at J, with 29 bases between the two ends. As DNA, the CDR3 is TGTGCCAGCAGCCGAGCCCCGTGGGGGGCCTCGAGGGAGGGAGAGACCCAGTACTTC. Translated: CASSRAPWGASREGETQYF.

The genes are TRBV28 and TRBJ2-7, with a tentative D call TRBD2 (6 bases). Per the germline V gene, CDR1 is MDHEN and CDR2 is SYDVKM. Trimming cost V 6 bases and J 0 bases, with 12 bases left between them. CDR3 length: 14 amino acids. In nucleotides, the CDR3 is TGTGCCAGCAGACGCCGGGACTTCTCCTACGAGCAGTACTTC. Its protein product is CASRRRDFSYEQYF.

The chain uses TRBV27 and TRBJ2-5; 7 positions match TRBD2. Trimming took 3 bases from V and 5 from J; bases not matched to a gene: 6. The CDR3 has 14 amino acids. Germline V lookup: CDR1 MNHEY, CDR2 SMNVEV (reference sequence). The CDR3, as DNA: TGTGCCAGCAGTTTCAAGGGAGGGCGGGAGACCCAGTACTTC. Protein: CASSFKGGRETQYF.

The gene calls are TRBV27 and TRBJ2-6; no firm D call. Germline lookup yields CDR1 MNHEY and CDR2 SMNVEV (reference sequence). The CDR3 extends over 14 amino acids. Trimming cost V 1 base and J 4 bases, with 5 bases left between them. CDR3 DNA sequence: TGTGCCAGCAGTTTATTGGCAGGGGCCAACGTCCTGACTTTC. Its protein is CASSLLAGANVLTF.

The gene calls are TRBV7-9 and TRBJ2-7; 7 positions agree with TRBD2. Losses at the gene ends were 1 base for V and 5 bases for J; bases not matched to a gene: 5. Looked up from germline, CDR1 is SEHNR and CDR2 is FQNEAQ (reference sequence). CDR3 size: 14 residues. CDR3 in amino acids: CASSLVSGTNEQYF. The CDR3 region has the DNA TGTGCCAGCAGCTTAGTCAGCGGGACCAACGAGCAGTACTTC.

The V and J genes are TRBV6-5 and TRBJ1-1; D gene ambiguous. The CDR3 has 13 amino acids. Deletions cut 6 bases from V and 6 bases from J, with 14 bases between. The germline V gene encodes CDR1 MNHEY and CDR2 SVGAGI. This CDR3 is CASRYDGRAEAFF. Here the CDR3 DNA reads TGTGCCAGCAGATATGACGGACGGGCTGAAGCTTTCTTT.

This chain joins TRBV4-3 and TRBJ1-1; possibly TRBD1 for D (5 bases). The CDR3 sequence is 15 residues long. The V gene's germline CDR1 is LGHNA and CDR2 YSLEER. V was clipped by 0 bases and J by 4 bases, with 12 bases between them. CDR3 residues: CASSQEKWGSTEAFF. CDR3 coding DNA: TGCGCCAGCAGCCAAGAGAAATGGGGGAGCACTGAAGCTTTCTTT.

This chain uses TRBV29-1 with TRBJ2-7; no reliable D call. Germline-derived CDR1 and CDR2 are SQVTM and ANQGSEA. V lost 3 bases, J lost 2 bases, and 8 bases lay in between. The CDR3 runs to 12 residues. The CDR3 DNA reads as TGCAGCGTTGAGGGCAAGGCCTACGAGCAGTACTTC. It yields the protein CSVEGKAYEQYF.

The V gene is TRBV15, the J gene TRBJ1-2; D remains unclear. The CDR3 consists of 12 residues. Germline CDR1 reads LNHNV; CDR2 reads YYDKDF (reference sequence). V was shortened by 5 bases and J by 6 bases, with 10 bases between the two germline ends. Here the CDR3 DNA reads TGTGCCACCAGCGAAGACGGCCATGGCTACACCTTC. Translation: CATSEDGHGYTF.

This clone is a singleton in its sample. V gene TRBV27 combines with J gene TRBJ2-1; TRBD1 matches 9 bases. V was pared by 10 bases and J by 7 bases, with 11 bases of the junction left unmatched. Germline lookup yields CDR1 MNHEY and CDR2 SMNVEV (reference sequence). The CDR3 is 14 amino acids. The CDR3 bases are TGTGCCACCGGGGGGACAGGGCCAAGTAATGAGCAGTTCTTC. The encoded protein is CATGGTGPSNEQFF.

J is TRBJ2-3 and V is TRBV13, with 11 bases identical to TRBD2. Germline CDR1 and CDR2: PRHDT and FYEKMQ (reference sequence). The CDR3 has 15 residues. V lost 5 bases and J lost 2; bases outside the gene matches: 3. CDR3: CASSDSGGVTDTQYF. The CDR3 nucleotides read TGTGCCAGCAGCGATAGCGGGGGGGTCACAGATACGCAGTATTTT. The variable domain in full, completed from reference TRBV13 and TRBJ2-3, reads AAGVIQSPRHLIKEKRETATLKCYPIPRHDTVYWYQQGPGQDPQFLISFYEKMQSDKGSIPDRFSAQQFSDYHSELNMSSLELGDSALYFCASSDSGGVTDTQYFGPGTRLTVL.